The TCR beta chain under discussion was sequenced for a study of T cells after posttransplantation cyclophosphamide. Study-level points and caveats: Recipient CMV seropositivity and CMV reactivation strongly tracked TRB clonality. Donor CD8+ memory clones often dominated recipient blood repertoires at later times.

The CDR3 runs to 11 residues. The V and J ends lost 7 bases and 7 bases respectively, with 13 bases between them. In germline, CDR1 is SQVTM, CDR2 ANQGSEA. Cells defined as naive were viable CD3+CD4+ or CD3+CD8+ and CCR7+CD45RA+CD45RO-CD95-CD27+CD28+. Notes on this clone: Its antigen is not identified.

The data were produced by immunoSEQ multiplex PCR, yet TCRdb's version contains in-frame clones alone and is incomplete. The repertoire holds approximately 6,900 clones, with approximately 97% as singletons. Material for sequencing was naive CD8+ T cells sorted from PBMCs. This chain links TRBV29-1 with TRBJ1-1, with a tentative D call TRBD1 (5 bases). This sequence originates from a woman aged 25 to 39 in good health and a related stem cell transplant donor. CDR3 DNA sequence: TGCAGCGGCATAGGGGTGGGTGAAGCTTTCTTT. Its protein is CSGIGVGEAFF. Full variable domain (rest looked up from reference TRBV29-1 and TRBJ1-1): SAVISQKPSRDICQRGTSLTIQCQVDSQVTMMFWYRQQPGQSLTLIATANQGSEATYESGFVIDKFPISRPNLTFSTLTVSNMSPEDSSIYLCSGIGVGEAFFGQGTRLTVV.